The 5 T cell receptor beta chains presented below share a single source sample, sequenced in a study of early T cells in non-severe SARS-CoV-2 infection. Each CDR3 protein gets one entry after TCRdb re-called the 5' RACE reads with MiXCR. The sample carries 97,000 or so distinct CDR3 sequences, approximately 11% recorded once. The sequencing here drew on whole blood, taken at baseline. The receptors derive from an adult who was a healthcare worker with PCR-confirmed SARS-CoV-2 infection or an uninfected control (not recorded which).

This clonotype was counted many times. The chain links TRBV14 to TRBJ1-1, with a possible D match to TRBD1 (5 bases). Germline values: CDR1 SGHDN, CDR2 FVKESK. The length of the CDR3 is 13 residues. V was pared by 10 bases and J by 0 bases, with 12 bases between. CDR3 in amino acids: CATRWGVNTEAFF. The CDR3 DNA reads TGTGCCACCAGATGGGGGGTGAACACTGAAGCTTTCTTT.

This clonotype was counted ten times or more. This chain links TRBV3-1 with TRBJ2-3; D perhaps matches TRBD2 (5 bases). The CDR3 length is 13 residues. The germline V and J ends were trimmed by 4 bases and 4 bases, with 9 bases remaining between them. The germline gives CDR1 LGHDT, CDR2 YNNKEL (reference sequence). CDR3 coding DNA: TGTGCCAGCAGCCCCTCCGGGGCAGATACGCAGTATTTT. Encoded protein: CASSPSGADTQYF.

This clonotype was seen ten or more times. The rearrangement links TRBV9 to TRBJ2-3, with D uncertain. Trimming took off 3 bases at V and 0 bases at J, with 14 bases between the two ends. Germline-derived CDR1 and CDR2 are SGDLS and YYNGEE. This CDR3 is built from 16 residues. The CDR3 nucleotides are TGTGCCAGCAGCGCCTCTCAAGGAGTGAGCACAGATACGCAGTATTTT. Its protein is CASSASQGVSTDTQYF. The complete variable domain, with remaining parts taken from reference TRBV9 and TRBJ2-3, reads DSGVTQTPKHLITATGQRVTLRCSPRSGDLSVYWYQQSLDQGLQFLIQYYNGEERAKGNILERFSAQQFPDLHSELNLSSLELGDSALYFCASSASQGVSTDTQYFGPGTRLTVL.

This clonotype was detected ten times or more. The rearrangement joins TRBV9 to TRBJ2-2, with TRBD2 matching 8 bases. The germline CDR1 and CDR2 sequences are SGDLS and YYNGEE. The junction had 10 bases not matched to a gene; V was cut back by 3 bases and J by 6 bases. The CDR3 runs to 16 residues. In DNA form, the CDR3 reads TGTGCCAGCAGCGCCCGAGGGGCGGGAGGTTCCGGGGAGCTGTTTTTT. The encoded protein is CASSARGAGGSGELFF.

This clonotype was counted a few times. The rearrangement uses TRBV6-5 and TRBJ2-3; TRBD2 agrees at 8 bases. CDR3 length: 15 residues. The junction had 5 bases not matched to a gene; V was cut back by 0 bases and J by 6 bases. Germline-derived CDR1 and CDR2 are MNHEY and SVGAGI. The CDR3 sequence is CASSYSSGGLDTQYF. The CDR3 nucleotides read TGTGCCAGCAGTTACTCGAGCGGGGGCCTGGATACGCAGTATTTT.